These 21 T cell receptor beta chains originate from one sample sequenced in a study of neurological immune-mediated disorders. Time point of the sample: longitudinal time-point 1 (baseline). TCRdb redid the calling of the 5' RACE reads with MiXCR, one entry per CDR3 protein. The sample carries over 70,000 distinct CDR3 sequences, about 10% recorded once. The sequencing sample was made of PBMCs. The source of these receptors is a man aged 25-45 years in good health.

This clonotype occurred many times. This sequence joins TRBV3-1 and TRBJ2-7; no reliable D call. The V end was cut by 2 bases, the J end by 1 base, with 6 bases between. CDR1 and CDR2 from the germline V gene are LGHDT and YNNKEL (reference sequence). This CDR3 spans 13 amino acids. The CDR3 nucleotides read TGTGCCAGCAGCCAATCCACTTCCTACGAGCAGTACTTC. This encodes CASSQSTSYEQYF.

This clonotype was recorded many times. The rearrangement joins TRBV5-1 to TRBJ2-1; 12 bases align to TRBD2. V was pared by 4 bases and J by 0 bases, with 2 bases of the junction left unmatched. This CDR3 has 16 amino acids. The germline CDR1 and CDR2 sequences are SGHRS and YFSETQ. The CDR3 region is CASSKGLAGSYNEQFF. CDR3 coding DNA: TGCGCCAGCAGCAAGGGACTAGCGGGCTCCTACAATGAGCAGTTCTTC.

In this sample, this clonotype turned up many times. One junction end does not reproduce the germline sequence, and a read error may be involved. The gene calls are TRBV4-1 and TRBJ2-2; possibly TRBD1 for D (5 bases). CDR3 length: 14 residues. Germline V lookup: CDR1 MGHRA, CDR2 YSYEKL. CDR3 loop: CASSKEGVFGELFF. CDR3 nucleotides: TGCGCCAGCAGCAAAGAAGGGGTGTTCGGGGAGCTGTTTTTT.

This clonotype occurred many times. The chain employs TRBV9 and TRBJ2-3; tentatively, D is TRBD1 (6 bases). V was shortened by 2 bases and J by 6 bases, with 13 bases between the two germline ends. This CDR3 has 14 residues. Germline loops: CDR1 SGDLS, CDR2 YYNGEE. The DNA of the CDR3 is TGTGCCAGCAGCGTGACAGGTCTCTTGGATACGCAGTATTTT. Protein product: CASSVTGLLDTQYF.

This clonotype was picked up a small number of times. The J gene is TRBJ2-5, the V gene TRBV7-7; TRBD1 agrees at 8 bases. V lost 5 bases, J lost 6 bases, and 5 bases stayed unmatched. The CDR3 runs 13 residues. The germline CDR1 and CDR2 sequences are SSHAT and FNYEAQ (reference sequence). The DNA for the CDR3 is TGTGCCAGCAGCATGCAGGGGGCAAAGACCCAGTACTTC. Residues: CASSMQGAKTQYF.

The V and J genes are TRBV10-1 and TRBJ2-1, with 11 bases lining up with TRBD2. Unmatched junction bases numbered 8, after V lost 6 bases and J lost 7 bases. Germline assignment: CDR1 WNHNN and CDR2 SYGVQD (reference sequence). This CDR3 spans 15 amino acids. The DNA of the CDR3 is TGCGCCAGCAGCGCCGTAGCGGGAGGGCGAAATGAGCAGTTCTTC. Residues: CASSAVAGGRNEQFF.

This clonotype was observed at least ten times. This chain uses TRBV27 with TRBJ1-4; the D is unclear. CDR3 length: 12 residues. V was cut by 6 bases and J by 8 bases, with 10 bases left in between. Germline V gene sequence: CDR1 MNHEY, CDR2 SMNVEV (reference sequence). The CDR3 coding sequence is TGTGCCAGCAGAGGTATGGAGGAAAAACTGTTTTTT. Translation gives CASRGMEEKLFF.

This clonotype was counted many times. The V gene is TRBV12-3 or TRBV12-4, the J gene TRBJ2-5; D is ambiguous. The CDR3 has 14 residues. The ends were cut back, 5 bases at V and 10 bases at J, with 20 bases in the middle. Written as DNA, the CDR3 is TGTGCCAGCAGTCCGACCTTCAGGCGTTGGGACCAGTACTTC. It codes for CASSPTFRRWDQYF.

This clonotype was picked up many times. The chain has TRBV20-1 and TRBJ2-1; 11 bases map to TRBD2. Germline CDR1 reads DFQATT; CDR2 reads SNEGSKA (reference sequence). The CDR3 contains 16 residues. With 5 bases clipped from V and 9 bases from J, the junction kept 15 bases outside the gene matches. For the CDR3, the DNA is TGCAGTGCTGGACCCGATAGCGGGAGGGCCGGGTTTGAGCAGTTCTTC. This translates into CSAGPDSGRAGFEQFF.

This clonotype was found many times. This sequence joins TRBV5-1 and TRBJ2-5; TRBD1 aligns across 7 bases. CDR1 and CDR2 (germline): SGHRS, YFSETQ. This CDR3 is 14 amino acids long. Losses at the gene ends were 7 bases for V and 1 base for J; bases not matched to a gene: 7. The CDR3 region has the DNA TGCGCCAGCGGAATGACAGGGAGCCAAGAGACCCAGTACTTC. Amino acid sequence: CASGMTGSQETQYF.

This clonotype was observed many times. The germline gene is not matched at one end of the junction; a read error may be the cause. V gene TRBV10-3 combines with J gene TRBJ2-1; maybe TRBD1 (6 bases). Germline V gene lookup returns CDR1 ENHRY and CDR2 SYGVKD. This CDR3 comprises 12 residues. Here the CDR3 reads CAISESGAGESF. The CDR3 bases are TGTGCCATCAGTGAGTCAGGAGCAGGGGAGTCCTTC.

J is TRBJ1-2 and V is TRBV5-1, with a possible D match to TRBD1 (6 bases). The germline gives CDR1 SGHRS, CDR2 YFSETQ. This CDR3 spans 17 amino acids. Deletions cut 0 bases from V and 1 base from J, with 16 bases between. The CDR3 region has the DNA TGCGCCAGCAGCTTGGAAAGGGGGAGTGTAGGTAACTATGGCTACACCTTC. Protein: CASSLERGSVGNYGYTF. Supplemented by reference TRBV5-1 and TRBJ1-2, the full variable domain reads KAGVTQTPRYLIKTRGQQVTLSCSPISGHRSVSWYQQTPGQGLQFLFEYFSETQRNKGNFPGRFSGRQFSNSRSEMNVSTLELGDSALYLCASSLERGSVGNYGYTFGSGTRLTVV.

The sample holds many counts of this clonotype. The J gene is TRBJ1-1, the V gene TRBV27; TRBD1 agrees at 7 bases. V shed 3 bases, J shed 9 bases, and the junction held 13 bases outside the gene matches. The CDR3 is made up of 15 amino acids. Germline CDR1 MNHEY, CDR2 SMNVEV (reference sequence). This chain's CDR3 is CASSFFGTETSKAFF. The CDR3 coding sequence is TGTGCCAGCAGTTTTTTCGGGACAGAGACTTCTAAAGCTTTCTTT.

This clonotype was observed a handful of times. The J gene is TRBJ2-3, the V gene TRBV5-1; TRBD1 aligns across 7 bases. Germline CDR1 is SGHRS and CDR2 is YFSETQ. Trimming took 4 bases from V and 0 from J; bases not matched to a gene: 8. This CDR3 region has 16 residues. The chain's CDR3 is CASSPGTAPSTDTQYF. The CDR3, as DNA: TGCGCCAGCAGCCCCGGGACAGCCCCTAGCACAGATACGCAGTATTTT.

This clonotype showed up many times. The CDR3 loop is CASSLSLRTVYNEQFF. The CDR3, as DNA: TGTGCCAGCAGTTTATCGCTTAGGACAGTCTACAATGAGCAGTTCTTC. The gene calls are TRBV27 and TRBJ2-1, with D possibly matching TRBD1 (6 bases). The germline gives CDR1 MNHEY, CDR2 SMNVEV (reference sequence). Trimming removed 0 bases from V and 3 bases from J, with 12 bases in between. This CDR3 has 16 amino acids.

This clonotype was counted ten times or more. The V call is TRBV5-1, the J call TRBJ2-5, with TRBD2 matching over 14 bases. From germline, CDR1 is SGHRS and CDR2 YFSETQ. This CDR3 is built from 17 residues. V was pared by 1 base and J by 3 bases, with 5 bases of the junction left unmatched. The CDR3 loop is CASSLTPTSGREETQYF. DNA for the CDR3: TGCGCCAGCAGCTTGACCCCGACTAGCGGGAGGGAAGAGACCCAGTACTTC.

The table lists this clonotype with many counts. The genes are TRBV15 and TRBJ2-5, with D unclear. Germline V CDR1 and CDR2: LNHNV, YYDKDF (reference sequence). This CDR3 has 13 residues. Trimming stripped 0 bases from V and 5 bases from J, with 7 bases between. In nucleotides, the CDR3 is TGTGCCACCAGCAGAGATTTATGGGAGACCCAGTACTTC. Its translation is CATSRDLWETQYF. The full variable domain, in which reference TRBV15 and TRBJ2-5 provide the parts outside the CDR3, is DAMVIQNPRYQVTQFGKPVTLSCSQTLNHNVMYWYQQKSSQAPKLLFHYYDKDFNNEADTPDNFQSRRPNTSFCFLDIRSPGLGDTAMYLCATSRDLWETQYFGPGTRLLVL.

This clonotype occurred many times. The chain uses TRBV4-2 and TRBJ2-5; 8 bases agree with TRBD2. This CDR3 region has 17 residues. The J segment lost 1 base and the V segment lost 0 bases, leaving 7 bases of the junction unmatched. Germline V gene lookup returns CDR1 LGHNA and CDR2 YNFKEQ. The CDR3 sequence: CASSQDLAGGGQETQYF. In nucleotides, the CDR3 is TGTGCCAGCAGCCAAGATCTAGCGGGTGGGGGCCAAGAGACCCAGTACTTC.

Notes on this clonotype: A much larger clone differs by one base, so this may be a read error. The chain links TRBV25-1 to TRBJ2-7; 9 nucleotides align to TRBD1. Losses at the gene ends were 3 bases for V and 5 bases for J; bases not matched to a gene: 5. The CDR3 is 14 residues long. Per germline, CDR1 MGHDK and CDR2 SYGVNS. The CDR3 is CASSDNRGHDEQYF. DNA of the CDR3: TGTGCCAGCAGTGATAACAGGGGGCACGACGAGCAGTACTTC.

This clonotype was seen at least ten times. The chain has TRBV7-8 and TRBJ2-3, with 10 bases that match TRBD2. The CDR3 totals 15 residues. Germline CDR1 SGHVS, CDR2 FQNEAQ. J gave up 5 bases and V 5 bases, and 7 bases lay outside the gene matches. This CDR3 reads CASSPARLAGDTQYF. The CDR3 nucleotides read TGTGCCAGCAGCCCGGCCCGACTAGCGGGAGATACGCAGTATTTT.

At least ten counts were recorded for this clonotype. V usage is TRBV5-6 and J usage is TRBJ2-3, with 9 bases that match TRBD1. V lost 3 bases to trimming and J lost 6 bases; unmatched junction nucleotides: 11. The CDR3 is made up of 16 amino acids. Germline-derived CDR1 and CDR2 are SGHDT and YYEEEE. The CDR3: CASSSSGTGLADTQYF. For the CDR3, the DNA is TGTGCCAGCAGCTCGTCCGGGACAGGGTTGGCGGATACGCAGTATTTT.